This TCR beta chain was recorded in a study of blood T cell repertoires in COVID-19. At the level of the study: The cDNA or gDNA used as material had been derived from T cells, B-cell-depleted T cells, or PBMCs.

The CDR3 has 14 amino acids. Trimming cost V 5 bases and J 2 bases; bases outside gene matches: 7. CDR1 and CDR2 from the germline V gene are SQVTM and ANQGSEA. In the original workflow: Amplifying reference gene primers gave estimates of nucleated cell counts. Assay used: immunoSEQ multiplex PCR; TCRdb lists only in-frame clones, some missing. From that table come the V and J calls and clone size; the DNA was used to work out D and trimming. Counted here are roughly 200,000 clones, around nine tenths occurring once; the ten biggest clones make up 1.5%. This TCR was recovered from a man younger than 35 with active or convalescent COVID-19. Source material: peripheral blood. This sequence joins TRBV29-1 and TRBJ2-5, with TRBD2 matching over 8 bases. The chain's CDR3 is CSVLRGVAQETQYF. Here the CDR3 DNA reads TGCAGCGTTCTGCGGGGGGTAGCGCAAGAGACCCAGTACTTC.